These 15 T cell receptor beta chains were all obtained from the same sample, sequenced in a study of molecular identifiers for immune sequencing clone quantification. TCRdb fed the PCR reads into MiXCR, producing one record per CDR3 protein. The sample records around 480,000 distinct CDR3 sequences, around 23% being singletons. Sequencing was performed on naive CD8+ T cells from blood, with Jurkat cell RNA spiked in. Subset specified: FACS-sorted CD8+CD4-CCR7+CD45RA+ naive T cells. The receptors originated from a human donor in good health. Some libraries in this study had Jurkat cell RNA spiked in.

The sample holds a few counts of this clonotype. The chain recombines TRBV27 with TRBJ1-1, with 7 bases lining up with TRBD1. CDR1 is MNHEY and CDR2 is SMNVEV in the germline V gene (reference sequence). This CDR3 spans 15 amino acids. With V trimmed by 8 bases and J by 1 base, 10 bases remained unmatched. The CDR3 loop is CASVGRGRENTEAFF. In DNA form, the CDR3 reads TGTGCCAGCGTTGGTAGGGGGCGAGAGAACACTGAAGCTTTCTTT.

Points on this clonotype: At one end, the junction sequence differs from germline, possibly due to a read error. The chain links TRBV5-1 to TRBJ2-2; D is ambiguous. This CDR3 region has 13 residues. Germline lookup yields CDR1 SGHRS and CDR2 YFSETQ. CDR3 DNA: TGCACCAGCAGCTTGTCGGCCACCGGGGAGCTGTTTTTT. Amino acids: CTSSLSATGELFF.

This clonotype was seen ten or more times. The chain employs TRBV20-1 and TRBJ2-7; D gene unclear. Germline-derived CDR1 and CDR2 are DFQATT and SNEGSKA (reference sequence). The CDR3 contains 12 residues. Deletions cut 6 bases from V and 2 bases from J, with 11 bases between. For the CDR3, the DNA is TGCAGTGCCAATGTTGGCGCCTACGAGCAGTACTTC. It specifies CSANVGAYEQYF.

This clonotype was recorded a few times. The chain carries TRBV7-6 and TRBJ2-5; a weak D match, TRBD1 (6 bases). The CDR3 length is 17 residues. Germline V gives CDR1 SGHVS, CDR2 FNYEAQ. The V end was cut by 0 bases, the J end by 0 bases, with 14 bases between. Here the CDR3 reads CASSLAQGHVYQETQYF. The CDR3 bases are TGTGCCAGCAGCTTAGCGCAGGGGCACGTGTACCAAGAGACCCAGTACTTC.

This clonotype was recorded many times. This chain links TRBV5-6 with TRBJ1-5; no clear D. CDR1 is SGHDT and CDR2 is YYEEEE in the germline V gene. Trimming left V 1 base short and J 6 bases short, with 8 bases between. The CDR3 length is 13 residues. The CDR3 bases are TGTGCCAGCAGCTTGTGGGGAGGTCAGCCCCAGCATTTT. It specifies CASSLWGGQPQHF.

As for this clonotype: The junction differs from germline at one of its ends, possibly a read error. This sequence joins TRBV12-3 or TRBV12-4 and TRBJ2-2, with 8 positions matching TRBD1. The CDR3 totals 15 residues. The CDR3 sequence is CASSPTQGADGELCF. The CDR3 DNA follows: TGTGCCAGCAGTCCGACGCAGGGGGCGGACGGGGAGCTGTGTTTT.

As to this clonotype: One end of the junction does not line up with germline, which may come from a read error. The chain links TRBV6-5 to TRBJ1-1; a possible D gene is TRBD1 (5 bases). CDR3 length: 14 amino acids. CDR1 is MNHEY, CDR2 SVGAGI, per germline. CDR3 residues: CASSYGGMNTEAYF. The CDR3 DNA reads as TGTGCCAGCAGTTATGGGGGAATGAACACTGAAGCTTACTTT.

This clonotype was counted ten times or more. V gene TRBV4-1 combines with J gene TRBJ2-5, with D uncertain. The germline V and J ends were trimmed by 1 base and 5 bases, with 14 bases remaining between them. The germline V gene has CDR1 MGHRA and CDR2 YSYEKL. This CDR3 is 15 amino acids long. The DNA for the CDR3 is TGCGCCAGCAGCCAAGTCTACACGGGCACGGAGACCCAGTACTTC. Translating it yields CASSQVYTGTETQYF.

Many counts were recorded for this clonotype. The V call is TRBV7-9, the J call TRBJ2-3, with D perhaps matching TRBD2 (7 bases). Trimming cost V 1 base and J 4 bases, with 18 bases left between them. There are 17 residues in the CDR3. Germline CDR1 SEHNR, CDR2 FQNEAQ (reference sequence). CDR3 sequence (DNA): TGTGCCAGCAGCTTAGGCCCTGTGGGGGGGCGGCCAGATACGCAGTATTTT. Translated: CASSLGPVGGRPDTQYF. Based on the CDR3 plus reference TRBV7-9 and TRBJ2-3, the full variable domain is DTGVSQNPRHKITKRGQNVTFRCDPISEHNRLYWYRQTLGQGPEFLTYFQNEAQLEKSRLLSDRFSAERPKGSFSTLEIQRTEQGDSAMYLCASSLGPVGGRPDTQYFGPGTRLTVL.

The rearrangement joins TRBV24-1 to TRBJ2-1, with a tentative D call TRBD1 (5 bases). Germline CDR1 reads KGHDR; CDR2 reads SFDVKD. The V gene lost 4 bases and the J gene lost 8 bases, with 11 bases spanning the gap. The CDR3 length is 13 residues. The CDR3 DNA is TGTGCCACCAGTGACATTGTGGGGCATGAGCAGTTCTTC. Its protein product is CATSDIVGHEQFF.

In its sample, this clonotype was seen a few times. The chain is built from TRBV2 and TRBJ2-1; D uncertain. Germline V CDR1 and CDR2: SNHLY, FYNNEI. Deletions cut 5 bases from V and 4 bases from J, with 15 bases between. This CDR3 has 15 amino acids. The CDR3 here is CASSLAASLYNEQFF. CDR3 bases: TGTGCCAGCAGTCTGGCAGCCTCTCTATACAATGAGCAGTTCTTC.

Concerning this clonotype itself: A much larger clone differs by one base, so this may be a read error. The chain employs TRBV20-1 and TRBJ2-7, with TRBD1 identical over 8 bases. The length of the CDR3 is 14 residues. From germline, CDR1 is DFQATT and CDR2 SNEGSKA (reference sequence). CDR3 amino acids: CSVRNRGSSYEQYF. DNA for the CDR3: TGCAGTGTTAGAAACAGGGGGAGCTCCTACGAGCAGTACTTC.

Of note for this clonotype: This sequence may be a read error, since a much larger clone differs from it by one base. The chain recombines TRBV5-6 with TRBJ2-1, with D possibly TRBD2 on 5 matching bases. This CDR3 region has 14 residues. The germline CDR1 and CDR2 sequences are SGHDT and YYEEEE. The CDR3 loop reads CARSLFPSWNEQFF. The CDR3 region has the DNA TGTGCCCGCAGCTTGTTCCCTAGCTGGAATGAGCAGTTCTTC.

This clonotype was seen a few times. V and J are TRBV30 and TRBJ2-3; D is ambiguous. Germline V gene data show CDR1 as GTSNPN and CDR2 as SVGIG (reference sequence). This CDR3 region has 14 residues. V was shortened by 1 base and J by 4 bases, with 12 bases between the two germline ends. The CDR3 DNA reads TGTGCCTGGAGTGAAACATCCTCCGCAGATACGCAGTATTTT. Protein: CAWSETSSADTQYF.

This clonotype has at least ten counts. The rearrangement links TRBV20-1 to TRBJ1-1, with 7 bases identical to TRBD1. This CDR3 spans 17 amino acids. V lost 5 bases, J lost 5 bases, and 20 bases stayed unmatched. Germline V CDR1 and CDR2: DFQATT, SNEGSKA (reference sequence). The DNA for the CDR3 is TGCAGTGCTTCTCCAACCGGGACAGAACACGCCGTAACTGAAGCTTTCTTT. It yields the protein CSASPTGTEHAVTEAFF.